These 14 T cell receptor beta chains came from one sample sequenced in a study of OX40 agonist ivuxolimab in advanced cancers. The repertoire was sequenced with immunoSEQ multiplex PCR; TCRdb's copy has only in-frame clones and lacks some. Of 68,000 or so clones detected, under 95% appear once; the ten largest clones hold around 1%. Sequencing was performed on CD4+ or CD8+ T cells sorted from blood, taken in a trial of the OX40 agonist ivuxolimab. These receptors originate from an adult with an advanced solid tumor such as melanoma, head and neck, liver or kidney cancer.

Turning to this clone: The junction does not match germline at one end; this may be a read error. The chain couples TRBV7-7 to TRBJ1-4; perhaps TRBD1 as D (6 bases). CDR3 size: 13 residues. From germline, CDR1 is SSHAT and CDR2 FNYEAQ (reference sequence). The CDR3: CASSLGAGEKLFF. The CDR3 nucleotides read TGTGCTAGCAGCCTGGGGGCGGGCGAAAAACTGTTTTTT.

This sequence joins TRBV19 and TRBJ2-7, with 8 bases fitting TRBD2. J was trimmed by 4 bases and V by 5 bases; bases with no gene match: 19. Per the germline V gene, CDR1 is LNHDA and CDR2 is SQIVND (reference sequence). The CDR3 totals 18 residues. The CDR3 DNA sequence: TGTGCCAGTAGTCTCTCCTCGGCGGGAGGCCATATGAGATACGAGCAGTACTTC. This translates into CASSLSSAGGHMRYEQYF.

This clone was found once. The V gene is TRBV7-8, the J gene TRBJ2-3; D ambiguous. The length of the CDR3 is 17 residues. Trimming stripped 0 bases from V and 0 bases from J, with 13 bases between. In germline, CDR1 is SGHVS, CDR2 FQNEAQ. CDR3 region: CASSLARVLRSTDTQYF. Here the CDR3 DNA reads TGTGCCAGCAGCTTAGCGAGAGTATTGCGAAGCACAGATACGCAGTATTTT.

The CDR3 reads CASSFPDRATDTQYF. The CDR3 DNA sequence: TGTGCCAGCAGCTTCCCAGACAGGGCCACAGATACGCAGTATTTT. The chain has TRBV7-3 and TRBJ2-3; 7 bases are a match to TRBD1. Per germline, CDR1 SGHTA and CDR2 FQGTGA. This CDR3 is built from 15 residues. After removal of 3 bases from V and 2 bases from J, the junction contained 5 bases not matched to a gene.

The V call is TRBV5-1, the J call TRBJ1-2; TRBD1 aligns across 9 bases. The V gene's germline CDR1 is SGHRS and CDR2 YFSETQ. This CDR3 contains 13 residues. After removal of 7 bases from V and 6 bases from J, the junction contained 7 bases not matched to a gene. The CDR3: CASRDRARDGYTF. DNA of the CDR3: TGCGCCAGCCGGGACAGGGCTCGGGATGGCTACACCTTC.

This chain uses TRBV7-8 with TRBJ1-2; D is undetermined. The CDR3 runs 16 residues. The germline gives CDR1 SGHVS, CDR2 FQNEAQ. V shed 5 bases and J shed 5 bases, with 21 bases lying between them. As DNA, the CDR3 is TGTGCCAGCAGCCCAGTAGGGTCTCGGGTATCATATGGCTACACCTTC. It codes for CASSPVGSRVSYGYTF.

This clone was observed once. CDR3 in amino acids: CASSRDPLDTDTQYF. For the CDR3, the DNA is TGTGCCAGCAGCCGAGATCCCCTTGACACAGATACGCAGTATTTT. This chain joins TRBV11-2 and TRBJ2-3; D is uncertain. The germline V and J ends were trimmed by 5 bases and 2 bases, with 14 bases remaining between them. The CDR3 extends over 15 amino acids. CDR1 SGHAT and CDR2 FQNNGV come from the germline V gene.

This rearrangement joins TRBV6-6 to TRBJ2-6; D gene unclear. The CDR3 length is 15 residues. CDR1 and CDR2 from the germline V gene are MNHNY and SVGAGI (reference sequence). V dropped 7 bases and J dropped 0 bases, with 10 bases sitting between them. In DNA, the CDR3 is TGTGCCAGCACCGGCCGAAGCTCTGGGGCCAACGTCCTGACTTTC. Protein product: CASTGRSSGANVLTF.

This chain uses TRBV7-8 with TRBJ1-1, with TRBD1 as a possible D gene (6 bases). The CDR3 sequence is 15 residues long. Trimming cost V 10 bases and J 2 bases, with 20 bases left between them. Germline assignment: CDR1 SGHVS and CDR2 FQNEAQ. The CDR3 nucleotides read TGTGCCACCAAACGGGGGGGCATGGGTAACACTGAAGCTTTCTTT. Translated, it gives CATKRGGMGNTEAFF. Full variable domain (rest looked up from reference TRBV7-8 and TRBJ1-1): GAGVSQSPRYKVAKRGQDVALRCDPISGHVSLFWYQQALGQGPEFLTYFQNEAQLDKSGLPSDRFFAERPEGSVSTLKIQRTQQEDSAVYLCATKRGGMGNTEAFFGQGTRLTVV.

The J gene is TRBJ2-7, the V gene TRBV18, with 7 bases matching TRBD1. After removal of 5 bases from V and 2 bases from J, the junction contained 12 bases not matched to a gene. There are 16 residues in the CDR3. CDR1 and CDR2 from the germline V gene are KGHSH and LQKENI. This chain's CDR3 is CASSNTTGDRPYEQYF. The CDR3 DNA reads TGTGCCAGCTCAAACACCACAGGGGACCGTCCCTACGAGCAGTACTTC.

V usage is TRBV5-4 and J usage is TRBJ2-1, with 8 nucleotides matching TRBD2. The CDR3 sequence is 15 residues long. In germline, CDR1 is SGHNT, CDR2 YYREEE (reference sequence). The V and J ends lost 2 bases and 2 bases, in that order; junction bases with no gene match: 3. For the CDR3, the DNA is TGTGCCAGCAGCTTCCCTAGCGGGCCCTACAATGAGCAGTTCTTC. This gives the protein CASSFPSGPYNEQFF. Full variable domain (outside the CDR3, taken from reference TRBV5-4 and TRBJ2-1): ETGVTQSPTHLIKTRGQQVTLRCSSQSGHNTVSWYQQALGQGPQFIFQYYREEENGRGNFPPRFSGLQFPNYSSELNVNALELDDSALYLCASSFPSGPYNEQFFGPGTRLTVL.

The CDR3 sequence is CASSMGTGRETQYF. Here the CDR3 DNA reads TGTGCCAGCAGCATGGGGACAGGGAGAGAAACCCAGTACTTC. The chain couples TRBV9 to TRBJ2-5; TRBD1 aligns across 9 bases. The germline V gene encodes CDR1 SGDLS and CDR2 YYNGEE. The trim removed 4 bases at V and 8 bases at J, leaving 9 bases unmatched. This CDR3 region has 14 residues. The variable domain in full, completed from reference TRBV9 and TRBJ2-5, reads DSGVTQTPKHLITATGQRVTLRCSPRSGDLSVYWYQQSLDQGLQFLIQYYNGEERAKGNILERFSAQQFPDLHSELNLSSLELGDSALYFCASSMGTGRETQYFGPGTRLLVL.

J is TRBJ2-1 and V is TRBV11-1, with D tentatively TRBD1 (6 bases). The CDR3 runs to 18 residues. V lost 3 bases and J lost 7, with 25 bases in between. CDR1 and CDR2 from the germline V gene are SGHAT and FQDESV (reference sequence). CDR3: CASSLRDLGFRGSNEQFF. CDR3 nucleotide sequence: TGTGCCAGCAGCTTGAGAGACCTGGGATTCAGGGGTAGTAATGAGCAGTTCTTC.

In its sample, this clone was seen a few times. The rearrangement uses TRBV5-5 and TRBJ1-3; TRBD1 matches at 7 bases. V dropped 0 bases and J dropped 1; count of bases not matched to a gene: 7. Germline loops: CDR1 SGHKS, CDR2 YYEKEE (reference sequence). The CDR3 is made up of 17 amino acids. The CDR3 DNA sequence: TGTGCCAGCAGCTTGGAAGTAGGGGGCCTGTCTGGAAACACCATATATTTT. It specifies CASSLEVGGLSGNTIYF.